This note documents a single TCR beta chain sequence. The target antigen is unknown. The data are from a study of cytomegalovirus exposure and HLA in healthy donors. The PCR contained 60 Vbeta and 13 Jbeta primers. Produced via immunoSEQ multiplex PCR; TCRdb's table is partial and in-frame only. In the table there are nearly 80,000 clones, over 70% of which are singletons. Study conclusions and caveats: A later analysis by the authors found several of the most significant clusters apparently linked to common viral pathogens. Earlier analysis found most TCR beta V segments productive about 87% or about 30% of the time. Roughly uniform sequencing depth across donors was assumed, possibly incorrectly.

The sequence derives from a woman aged 40-49 years in good health and CMV-seropositive. The specimen was PBMCs.

The CDR3 protein is CASGMNSGGTDTQYF. The CDR3 coding sequence is TGTGCCAGCGGAATGAACAGCGGGGGCACAGATACGCAGTATTTT. The gene calls are TRBV7-3 and TRBJ2-3, with 7 bases identical to TRBD2. V lost 8 bases, J lost 1 base, and 9 bases stayed unmatched. This CDR3 region has 15 residues. CDR1 SGHTA and CDR2 FQGTGA come from the germline V gene.